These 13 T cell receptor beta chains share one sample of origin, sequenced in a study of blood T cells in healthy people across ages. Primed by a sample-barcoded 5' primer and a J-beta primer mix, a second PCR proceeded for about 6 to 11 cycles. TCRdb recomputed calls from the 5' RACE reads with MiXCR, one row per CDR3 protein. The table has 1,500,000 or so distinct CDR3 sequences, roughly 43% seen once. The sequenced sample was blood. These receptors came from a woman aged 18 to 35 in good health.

The CDR3 loop is CASRSGEGVETQYF. CDR3 coding DNA: TGTGCCAGCAGATCAGGGGAGGGCGTGGAGACCCAGTACTTC. The chain uses TRBV27 and TRBJ2-5, with a tentative D call TRBD2 (7 bases). This CDR3 is built from 14 residues. The germline V gene has CDR1 MNHEY and CDR2 SMNVEV (reference sequence). V shed 6 bases and J shed 5 bases, with 16 bases lying between them.

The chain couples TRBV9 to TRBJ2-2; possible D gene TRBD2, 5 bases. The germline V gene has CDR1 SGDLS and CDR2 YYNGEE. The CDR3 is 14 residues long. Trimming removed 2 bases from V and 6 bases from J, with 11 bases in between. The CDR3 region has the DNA TGTGCCAGCAGCGTCCGGGGTTCCTCCGGGGAGCTGTTTTTT. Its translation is CASSVRGSSGELFF.

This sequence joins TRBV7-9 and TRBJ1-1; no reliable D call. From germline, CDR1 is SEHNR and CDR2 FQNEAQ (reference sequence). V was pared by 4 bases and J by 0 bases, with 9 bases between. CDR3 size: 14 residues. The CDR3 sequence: CASSSGVMNTEAFF. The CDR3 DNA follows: TGTGCCAGCAGCTCTGGGGTTATGAACACTGAAGCTTTCTTT.

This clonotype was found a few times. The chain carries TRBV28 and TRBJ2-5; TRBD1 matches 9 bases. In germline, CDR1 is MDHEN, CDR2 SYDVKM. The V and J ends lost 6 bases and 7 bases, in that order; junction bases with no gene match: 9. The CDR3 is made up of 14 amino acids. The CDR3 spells CASRGGTGLGTQYF. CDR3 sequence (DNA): TGTGCCAGCAGAGGGGGGACAGGGCTAGGGACCCAGTACTTC. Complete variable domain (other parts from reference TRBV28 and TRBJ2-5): DVKVTQSSRYLVKRTGEKVFLECVQDMDHENMFWYRQDPGLGLRLIYFSYDVKMKEKGDIPEGYSVSREKKERFSLILESASTNQTSMYLCASRGGTGLGTQYFGPGTRLLVL.

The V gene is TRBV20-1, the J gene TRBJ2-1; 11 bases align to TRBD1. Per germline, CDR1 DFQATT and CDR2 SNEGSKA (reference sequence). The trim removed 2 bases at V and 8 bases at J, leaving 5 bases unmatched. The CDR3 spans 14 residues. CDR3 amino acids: CSARPDRGLDEQFF. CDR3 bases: TGCAGTGCTAGACCGGACAGGGGGCTTGATGAGCAGTTCTTC.

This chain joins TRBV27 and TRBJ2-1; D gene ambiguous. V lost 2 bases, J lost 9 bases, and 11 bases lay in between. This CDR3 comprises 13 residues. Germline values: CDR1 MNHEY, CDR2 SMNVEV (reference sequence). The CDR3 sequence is CASSLTLVGEQFF. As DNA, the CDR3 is TGTGCCAGCAGTTTAACTCTAGTCGGTGAGCAGTTCTTC.

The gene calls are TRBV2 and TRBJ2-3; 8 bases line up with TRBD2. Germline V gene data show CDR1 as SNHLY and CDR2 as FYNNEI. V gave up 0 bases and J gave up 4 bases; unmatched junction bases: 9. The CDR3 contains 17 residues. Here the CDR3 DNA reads TGTGCCAGCAGTGAAGCGATAACGGGAGGGCCCCCAGATACGCAGTATTTT. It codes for CASSEAITGGPPDTQYF. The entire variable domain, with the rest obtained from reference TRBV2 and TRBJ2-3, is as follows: EPEVTQTPSHQVTQMGQEVILRCVPISNHLYFYWYRQILGQKVEFLVSFYNNEISEKSEIFDDQFSVERPDGSNFTLKIRSTKLEDSAMYFCASSEAITGGPPDTQYFGPGTRLTVL.

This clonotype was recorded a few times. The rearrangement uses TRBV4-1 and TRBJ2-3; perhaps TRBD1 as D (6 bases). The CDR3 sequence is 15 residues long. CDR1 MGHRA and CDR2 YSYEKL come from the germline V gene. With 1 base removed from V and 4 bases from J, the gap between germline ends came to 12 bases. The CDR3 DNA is TGCGCCAGCAGCCAAGGGGGGCAGTTTTCAGATACGCAGTATTTT. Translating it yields CASSQGGQFSDTQYF.

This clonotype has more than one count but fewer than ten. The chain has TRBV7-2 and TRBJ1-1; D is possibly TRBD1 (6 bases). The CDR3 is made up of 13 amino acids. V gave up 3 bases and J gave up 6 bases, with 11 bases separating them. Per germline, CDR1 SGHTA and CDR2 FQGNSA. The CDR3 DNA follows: TGTGCCAGCAGCTTCCTAGGGGGGTCTGAAGCTTTCTTT. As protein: CASSFLGGSEAFF.

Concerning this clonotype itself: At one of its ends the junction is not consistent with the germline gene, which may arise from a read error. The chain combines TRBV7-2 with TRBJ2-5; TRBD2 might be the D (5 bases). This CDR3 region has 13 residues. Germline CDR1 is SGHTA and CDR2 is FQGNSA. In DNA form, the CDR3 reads TGTGTCAGCAGCTTAGTTAGCGTCGAGACCCAGTACTTC. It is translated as CVSSLVSVETQYF.

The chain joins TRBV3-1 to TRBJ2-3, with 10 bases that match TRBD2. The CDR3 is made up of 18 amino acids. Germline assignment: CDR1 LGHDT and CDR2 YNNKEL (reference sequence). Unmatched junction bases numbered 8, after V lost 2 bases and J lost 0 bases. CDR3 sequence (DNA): TGTGCCAGCAGCCAACTAGCGGGGGCGTCACCAAGCACAGATACGCAGTATTTT. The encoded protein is CASSQLAGASPSTDTQYF.

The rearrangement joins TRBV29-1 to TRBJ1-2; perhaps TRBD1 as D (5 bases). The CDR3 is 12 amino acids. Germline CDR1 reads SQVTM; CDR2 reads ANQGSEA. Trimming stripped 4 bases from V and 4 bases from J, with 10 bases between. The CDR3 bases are TGCAGCGTTGGTGGGGCACCCTATGGCTACACCTTC. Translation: CSVGGAPYGYTF.

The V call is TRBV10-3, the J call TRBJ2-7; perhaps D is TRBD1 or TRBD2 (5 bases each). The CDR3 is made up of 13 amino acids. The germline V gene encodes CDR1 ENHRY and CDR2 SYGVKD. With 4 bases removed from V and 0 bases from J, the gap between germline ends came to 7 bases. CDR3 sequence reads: CAISVGVSYEQYF. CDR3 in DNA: TGTGCCATCAGTGTGGGGGTCTCCTACGAGCAGTACTTC.